This TCR beta chain was obtained from a study of cytomegalovirus exposure and HLA in healthy donors. This clone showed up just a few times. Vbeta (60) and Jbeta (13) primers were used in the PCR. Data came from immunoSEQ multiplex PCR; TCRdb stores just in-frame clones and leaves some out. This table has some 130,000 clones, less than 85% appearing once. Trimming took 8 bases from V and 12 from J; bases not matched to a gene: 11. The length of the CDR3 is 11 residues. The germline gives CDR1 SQVTM, CDR2 ANQGSEA. V gene TRBV29-1 combines with J gene TRBJ2-5; 8 bases align to TRBD2. The specimen was PBMCs. This clonotype originated in a woman aged 45-65 years in good health and CMV-seropositive. CDR3: CSWSSGGSKYF. For the CDR3, the DNA is TGCAGCTGGAGTTCGGGGGGGTCAAAGTACTTC.